This TCR beta chain was sequenced in a study of T cells after yellow fever vaccination. Study-wide points: Peak timing came faster in the weaker secondary response, day 5 versus 15. FACS-sorted repertoires might harbor abundant contaminating clonotypes from the bulk population. In post-booster samples, most primary-vaccination clones reappeared (about 97% CD4, 75% to 90% CD8).

TCRdb re-analysed the 5' RACE reads in MiXCR, keeping a single row per CDR3 protein. This table has 350,000 to 550,000 distinct CDR3 sequences, over 15% appearing once. Germline-derived CDR1 and CDR2 are MNHEY and SVGEGT. This CDR3 region has 12 residues. V lost 4 bases, J lost 6 bases, and 8 bases lay in between. The table lists this clonotype with a few counts. Its antigen is not identified. The rearrangement joins TRBV6-2 or TRBV6-3 to TRBJ2-3; D is unresolved. This clonotype originated in a man younger than 35 who received the YFV17D yellow fever vaccine. The sequencing here drew on PBMCs, taken before the yellow fever booster vaccination. The CDR3 bases are TGTGCCAGCAGTTCCGGACGGGATACGCAGTATTTT. Translating gives CASSSGRDTQYF.